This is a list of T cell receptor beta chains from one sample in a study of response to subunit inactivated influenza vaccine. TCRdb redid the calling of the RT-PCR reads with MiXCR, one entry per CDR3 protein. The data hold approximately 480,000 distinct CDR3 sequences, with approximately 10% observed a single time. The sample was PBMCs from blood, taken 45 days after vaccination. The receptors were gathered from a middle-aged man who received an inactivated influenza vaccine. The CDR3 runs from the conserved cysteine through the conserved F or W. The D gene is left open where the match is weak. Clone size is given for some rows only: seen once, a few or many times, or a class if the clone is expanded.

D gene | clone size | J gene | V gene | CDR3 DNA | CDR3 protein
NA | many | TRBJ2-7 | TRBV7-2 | TGTGCCAGCAGCTTCAGGGGATCCGGCTACGAGCAGTACTTC | CASSFRGSGYEQYF
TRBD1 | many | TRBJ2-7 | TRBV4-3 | TGCGCCAGCAGCCAAGGAGGGACAGGCTACGAGCAGTACTTC | CASSQGGTGYEQYF
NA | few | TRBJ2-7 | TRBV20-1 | TGCAGTGCTAGCGGACGGTACTACGAGCAGTACTTC | CSASGRYYEQYF
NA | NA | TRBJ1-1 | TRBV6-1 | TGTGCCAGCAGGCAACGGGCCAGAGGATTTGAAGCTTTCTTT | CASRQRARGFEAFF
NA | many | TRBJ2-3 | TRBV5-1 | TGCGCCAATTCAAAAGGGGAAAGCACAGATACGCAGTATTTT | CANSKGESTDTQYF
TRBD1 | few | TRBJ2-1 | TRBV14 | TGTGCCAGCAGTGTTTCCGGGACAGGGTTGAATGAGCAGTTCTTC | CASSVSGTGLNEQFF
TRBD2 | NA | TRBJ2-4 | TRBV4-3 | TGCGCCAGCAGCCAAGGGTGGGGGGGTCGGAACATTCAGTACTTC | CASSQGWGGRNIQYF
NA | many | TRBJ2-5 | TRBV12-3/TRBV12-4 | TGTGCCAGCTGGGCGGGGGCCCCGGAGTGGTATCAGTACTTC | CASWAGAPEWYQYF
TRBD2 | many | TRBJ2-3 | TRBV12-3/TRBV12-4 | TGTGCCAGCAGTCGAGACTCCCGACTAGCGAGAGATACGCAGTATTTT | CASSRDSRLARDTQYF
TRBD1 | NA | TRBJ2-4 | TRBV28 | TGTGCCAGCAGTAGACAGGGAGTAGCCAAAAACATTCAGTACTTC | CASSRQGVAKNIQYF
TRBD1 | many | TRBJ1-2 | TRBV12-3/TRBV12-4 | TGTGCCAGCAGATTAGGACAGGGGGCTAACTATGGCTACACCTTC | CASRLGQGANYGYTF
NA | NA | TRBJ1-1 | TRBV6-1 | TGTGCCAGCAGATTTCTACAGGTAATGAACACTGAAGCTTTCTTT | CASRFLQVMNTEAFF
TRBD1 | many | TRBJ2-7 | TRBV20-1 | TGCAGTGCTAGAGATCGGACAGGGAGCTCCTACGAGCAGTACTTC | CSARDRTGSSYEQYF
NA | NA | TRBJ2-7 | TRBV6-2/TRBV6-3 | TGTGCCAGCAGACTATACCTTTACTACGAGCAGTACTTC | CASRLYLYYEQYF
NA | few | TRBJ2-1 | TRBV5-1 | TGCGCCAGCAGCCTTTACGGGCCACCCAGTGTCGATGAGCAGTTCTTC | CASSLYGPPSVDEQFF
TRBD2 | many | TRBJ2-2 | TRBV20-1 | TGCAGTGCTAGTGCTCTAGCGGGGGGACGGACCGGGGAGCTGTTTTTT | CSASALAGGRTGELFF
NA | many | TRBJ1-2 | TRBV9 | TGTGCCAGCAGCGTAGGGGAGCTCTATGGCTACACCTTC | CASSVGELYGYTF
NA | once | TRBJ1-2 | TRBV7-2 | TGTGCCAGCCGCCCCGACGGCAGGGCTCGGGGCTACACCTTC | CASRPDGRARGYTF
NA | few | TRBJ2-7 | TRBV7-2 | TGTGCCAGCAGCTTAGCACGGGGGACTCGCGAGCAGTACTTC | CASSLARGTREQYF
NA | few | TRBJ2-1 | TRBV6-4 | TGTGCCAGCAGTGCTGGAACAGACCCCTACAATGAGCAGTTCTTC | CASSAGTDPYNEQFF
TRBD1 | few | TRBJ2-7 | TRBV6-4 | TGTGCCAGCAAAAGGGACAGGGGGTTTAACGAGCAGTACTTC | CASKRDRGFNEQYF
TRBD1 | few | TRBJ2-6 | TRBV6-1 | TGTGCCAGCAGACCAGGGGGCGGTTCTGGGGCCAACGTCCTGACTTTC | CASRPGGGSGANVLTF
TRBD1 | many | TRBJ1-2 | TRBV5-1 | TGCGCCAGCCGGACAGGGGATGCCGACGTGGGGGGCTACACCTTC | CASRTGDADVGGYTF
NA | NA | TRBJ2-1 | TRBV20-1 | TGCAGTGCTAGAGGGACACACTTTCGGGAGCAGTTCTTC | CSARGTHFREQFF